These T cell receptor beta chains were read from a single sample in a study of neurological immune-mediated disorders. From the 5' RACE reads, TCRdb called clonotypes with MiXCR, one entry per CDR3 protein. The table has approximately 44,000 distinct CDR3 sequences, more than 14% seen once. Material: CD4+ T cells from blood. These receptors all come from a woman aged 55-75 years with HTLV-1-associated myelopathy (HAM/TSP). CDR3s leave out the opening cysteine and the closing phenylalanine or tryptophan. D genes are given only for firm matches.

CDR3: SAKSDSPWNTGELF
D: -
V: TRBV20-1
J: TRBJ2-2

CDR3: AWQGGTEAF
D: -
V: TRBV30
J: TRBJ1-1

CDR3: ASSYSLQRGVPDTQY
D: TRBD2
V: TRBV6-5
J: TRBJ2-3

CDR3: ASSLARAKPFYYEQY
D: -
V: TRBV7-8
J: TRBJ2-7

CDR3: ASSRLQGRNTGELF
D: -
V: TRBV14
J: TRBJ2-2

CDR3: ASSSTDSSYNSPLH
D: -
V: TRBV5-1
J: TRBJ1-6

CDR3: SARGGASNYGYT
D: -
V: TRBV20-1
J: TRBJ1-2

CDR3: ASSFELHTEAF
D: -
V: TRBV5-6
J: TRBJ1-1

CDR3: ASSHGTDYGYT
D: -
V: TRBV5-1
J: TRBJ1-2

CDR3: ASSGFSVSSGANVLT
D: -
V: TRBV2
J: TRBJ2-6

CDR3: ASSSMTGVYNEQF
D: TRBD1
V: TRBV7-2
J: TRBJ2-1

CDR3: ASKTGNYGYT
D: -
V: TRBV19
J: TRBJ1-2

CDR3: ASSDRGTNTEAF
D: -
V: TRBV2
J: TRBJ1-1

CDR3: ASSFTGRLYNSPLH
D: -
V: TRBV11-2
J: TRBJ1-6

CDR3: ASSLGDRPDQPQH
D: -
V: TRBV5-1
J: TRBJ1-5

CDR3: ASSLRGFEAGGLKTQY
D: TRBD1
V: TRBV28
J: TRBJ2-5

CDR3: SARTLPDTQY
D: -
V: TRBV20-1
J: TRBJ2-3

CDR3: ASSLEVGGPYEQY
D: -
V: TRBV5-1
J: TRBJ2-7

CDR3: ASSPGLAGGPGTGELF
D: TRBD2
V: TRBV7-2
J: TRBJ2-2

CDR3: SASWVRGVHLPDTQY
D: TRBD2
V: TRBV20-1
J: TRBJ2-3

CDR3: ASSESNRGTYEQY
D: TRBD1
V: TRBV10-2
J: TRBJ2-7

CDR3: ASSLDTGTGVYGYT
D: TRBD1
V: TRBV7-8
J: TRBJ1-2

CDR3: ASSLAGGRGYNEQF
D: -
V: TRBV7-8
J: TRBJ2-1

CDR3: ASSPHPRDGGYT
D: -
V: TRBV19
J: TRBJ1-2

CDR3: ATSRYLDPRGSTDTQY
D: -
V: TRBV15
J: TRBJ2-3

CDR3: ASSLGTDYYGYT
D: TRBD1
V: TRBV5-1
J: TRBJ1-2

CDR3: ASSPFLGQGRTYNEQF
D: TRBD1
V: TRBV3-1
J: TRBJ2-1

CDR3: ASSLDVARKYEQY
D: -
V: TRBV11-2
J: TRBJ2-7

CDR3: SASGGGSYNEQF
D: -
V: TRBV20-1
J: TRBJ2-1

CDR3: ASSEGTYSTDTQY
D: -
V: TRBV6-1
J: TRBJ2-3

CDR3: ASSLDQGFNIQY
D: -
V: TRBV5-1
J: TRBJ2-4

CDR3: SARGLSRAVAF
D: -
V: TRBV20-1
J: TRBJ1-1

CDR3: SIGKGSGGANEQF
D: TRBD2
V: TRBV10-3
J: TRBJ2-1

CDR3: ASSRGQGSPLH
D: -
V: TRBV9
J: TRBJ1-6

CDR3: SAYGRDSETYEQY
D: TRBD1
V: TRBV20-1
J: TRBJ2-7

CDR3: ASSQDDSRIAYTQY
D: -
V: TRBV4-2
J: TRBJ2-3

CDR3: ATSSWDRGTDYGYT
D: TRBD1
V: TRBV15
J: TRBJ1-2

CDR3: ASSLVGTGVNEKLF
D: TRBD1
V: TRBV5-1
J: TRBJ1-4

CDR3: SAVSTRPETQY
D: -
V: TRBV20-1
J: TRBJ2-5

CDR3: ASSLDGQSTGELF
D: -
V: TRBV7-7
J: TRBJ2-2

CDR3: SAGQFSGNTIY
D: -
V: TRBV20-1
J: TRBJ1-3

CDR3: ASSVSVVLADTQY
D: -
V: TRBV5-1
J: TRBJ2-3

CDR3: ATSDLQDAWEGSYEQY
D: -
V: TRBV24-1
J: TRBJ2-7

CDR3: AIKTADNGYT
D: -
V: TRBV21-1
J: TRBJ1-2

CDR3: ASGDSYEQY
D: TRBD1
V: TRBV5-1
J: -

CDR3: AWTPGGQTDTQY
D: TRBD2
V: TRBV30
J: TRBJ2-3

CDR3: AISAGQTNTGELF
D: -
V: TRBV10-3
J: TRBJ2-2

CDR3: ASSPLQGASYNEQF
D: TRBD1
V: TRBV18
J: TRBJ2-1

CDR3: ASSFGQNGYT
D: -
V: TRBV12-3/TRBV12-4
J: TRBJ1-2

CDR3: ASTEVTEAF
D: -
V: TRBV2
J: TRBJ1-1

CDR3: ASSLLLNTDTQY
D: -
V: TRBV27
J: TRBJ2-3

CDR3: ASSEGTRGNTIY
D: -
V: TRBV5-1
J: TRBJ1-3

CDR3: SARDSGPGPSNYGYT
D: -
V: TRBV20-1
J: TRBJ1-2

CDR3: ASSQARTGPNYGYT
D: -
V: TRBV3-1
J: TRBJ1-2

CDR3: ASRFEGTGYYEQY
D: TRBD1
V: TRBV5-8
J: TRBJ2-7

CDR3: SARDPGTAYEQY
D: TRBD1
V: TRBV20-1
J: TRBJ2-7

CDR3: SAKAGSGNTIY
D: -
V: TRBV20-1
J: TRBJ1-3

CDR3: SARDSVFSGNTIY
D: -
V: TRBV20-1
J: TRBJ1-3

CDR3: ASSRPGQRNSPLH
D: TRBD1
V: TRBV3-1
J: TRBJ1-6